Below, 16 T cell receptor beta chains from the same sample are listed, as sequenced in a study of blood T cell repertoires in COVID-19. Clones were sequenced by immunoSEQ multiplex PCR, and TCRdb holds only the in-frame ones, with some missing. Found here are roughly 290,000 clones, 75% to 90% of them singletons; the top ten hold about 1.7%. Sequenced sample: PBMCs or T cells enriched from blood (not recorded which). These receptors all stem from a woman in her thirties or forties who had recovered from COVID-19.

The CDR3 sequence: CASSKQEPQTNTEAFF. The CDR3 DNA reads as TGTGCCAGCAGCAAACAGGAACCCCAGACGAACACTGAAGCTTTCTTT. The rearrangement uses TRBV2 and TRBJ1-1; tentatively, D is TRBD1 (5 bases). Trimming took 6 bases from V and 1 from J, leaving 18 bases between them. CDR1 is SNHLY and CDR2 is FYNNEI in the germline V gene. The CDR3 spans 16 residues.

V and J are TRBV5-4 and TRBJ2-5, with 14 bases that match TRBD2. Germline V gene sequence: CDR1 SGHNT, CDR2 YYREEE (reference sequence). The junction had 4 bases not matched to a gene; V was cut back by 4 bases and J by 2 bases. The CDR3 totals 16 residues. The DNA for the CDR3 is TGTGCCAGCAGCAAAGGACTAGCGGGGGGTCAAGAGACCCAGTACTTC. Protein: CASSKGLAGGQETQYF.

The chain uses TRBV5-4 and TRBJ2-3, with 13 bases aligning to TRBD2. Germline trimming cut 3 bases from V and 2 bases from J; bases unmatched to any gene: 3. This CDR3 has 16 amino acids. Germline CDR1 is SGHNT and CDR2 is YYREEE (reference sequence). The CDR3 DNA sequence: TGTGCCAGCAGCTCCGGACTAGCGGGGGACACAGATACGCAGTATTTT. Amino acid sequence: CASSSGLAGDTDTQYF. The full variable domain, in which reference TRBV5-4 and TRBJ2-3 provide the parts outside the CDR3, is ETGVTQSPTHLIKTRGQQVTLRCSSQSGHNTVSWYQQALGQGPQFIFQYYREEENGRGNFPPRFSGLQFPNYSSELNVNALELDDSALYLCASSSGLAGDTDTQYFGPGTRLTVL.

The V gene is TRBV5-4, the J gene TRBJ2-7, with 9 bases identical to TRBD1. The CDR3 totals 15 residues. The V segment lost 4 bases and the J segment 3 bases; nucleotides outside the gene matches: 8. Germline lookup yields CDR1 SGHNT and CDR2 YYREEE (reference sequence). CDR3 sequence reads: CASSRPGQGLYEQYF. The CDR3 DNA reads TGTGCCAGCAGCAGACCCGGACAGGGGCTCTACGAGCAGTACTTC.

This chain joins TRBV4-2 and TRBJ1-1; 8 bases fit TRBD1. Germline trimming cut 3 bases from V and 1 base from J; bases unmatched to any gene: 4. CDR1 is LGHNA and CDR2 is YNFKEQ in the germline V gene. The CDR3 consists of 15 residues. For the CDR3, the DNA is TGTGCCAGCAGCCACCCCGGACAGGGGAACACTGAAGCTTTCTTT. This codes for CASSHPGQGNTEAFF.

This CDR3 reads CASSLPQQGNQPQHF. The CDR3 bases are TGCGCCAGCAGCCTTCCTCAACAGGGGAATCAGCCCCAGCATTTT. This chain uses TRBV5-1 with TRBJ1-5; 7 positions match TRBD1. The CDR3 length is 15 residues. V shed 4 bases, J shed 4 bases, and the junction held 8 bases outside the gene matches. The germline V gene has CDR1 SGHRS and CDR2 YFSETQ.

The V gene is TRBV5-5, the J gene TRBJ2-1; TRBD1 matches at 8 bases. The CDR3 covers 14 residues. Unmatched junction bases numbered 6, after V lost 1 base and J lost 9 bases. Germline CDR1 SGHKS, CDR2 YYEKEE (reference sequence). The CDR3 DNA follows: TGTGCCAGCAGCTTGTGGACAGGGTTCGGTGAGCAGTTCTTC. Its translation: CASSLWTGFGEQFF.

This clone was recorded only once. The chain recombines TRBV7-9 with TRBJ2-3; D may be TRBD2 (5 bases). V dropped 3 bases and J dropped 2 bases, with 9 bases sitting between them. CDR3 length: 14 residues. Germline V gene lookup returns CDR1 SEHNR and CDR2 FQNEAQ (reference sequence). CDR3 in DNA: TGTGCCAGCAGCTTGGACTCCGTCACAGATACGCAGTATTTT. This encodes CASSLDSVTDTQYF.

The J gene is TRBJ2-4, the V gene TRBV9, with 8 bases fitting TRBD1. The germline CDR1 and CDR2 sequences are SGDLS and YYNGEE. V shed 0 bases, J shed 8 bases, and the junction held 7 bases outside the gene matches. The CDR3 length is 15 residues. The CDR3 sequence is CASSVVPGGLDIQYF. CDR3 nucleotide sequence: TGTGCCAGCAGCGTAGTTCCAGGGGGCCTAGACATTCAGTACTTC.

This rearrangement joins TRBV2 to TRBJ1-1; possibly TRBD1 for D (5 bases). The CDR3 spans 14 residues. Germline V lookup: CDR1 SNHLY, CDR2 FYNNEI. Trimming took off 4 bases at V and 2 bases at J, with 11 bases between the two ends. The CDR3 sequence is CASSGPTANTEAFF. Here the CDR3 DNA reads TGTGCCAGCAGTGGCCCGACAGCAAACACTGAAGCTTTCTTT.

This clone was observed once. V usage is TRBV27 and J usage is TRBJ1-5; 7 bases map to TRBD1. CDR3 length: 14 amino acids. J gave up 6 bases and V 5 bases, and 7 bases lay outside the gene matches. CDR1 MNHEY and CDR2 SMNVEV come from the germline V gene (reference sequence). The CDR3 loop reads CASSPNRGGQPQHF. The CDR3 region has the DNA TGTGCCAGCAGTCCGAACAGGGGTGGTCAGCCCCAGCATTTT.

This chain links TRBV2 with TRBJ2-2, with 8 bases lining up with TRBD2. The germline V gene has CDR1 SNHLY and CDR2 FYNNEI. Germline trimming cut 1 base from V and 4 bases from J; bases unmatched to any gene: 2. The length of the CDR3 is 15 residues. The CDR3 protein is CASSEVLAGTGELFF. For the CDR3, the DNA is TGTGCCAGCAGTGAAGTCCTAGCGGGCACCGGGGAGCTGTTTTTT.

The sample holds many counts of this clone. DNA for the CDR3: TGTGCCTCGGACAGTAACTCTGGAAACACCATATATTTT. This sequence encodes CASDSNSGNTIYF. The V gene is TRBV28, the J gene TRBJ1-3, with D perhaps matching TRBD1 (6 bases). The CDR3 has 13 amino acids. The V gene's germline CDR1 is MDHEN and CDR2 SYDVKM. Trimming pared 11 bases from V and 0 bases from J, leaving 11 bases between.

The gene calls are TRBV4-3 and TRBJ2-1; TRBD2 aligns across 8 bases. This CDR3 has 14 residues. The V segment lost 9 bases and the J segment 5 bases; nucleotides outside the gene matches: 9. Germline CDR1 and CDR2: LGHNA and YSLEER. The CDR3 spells CASNAIAGNNEQFF. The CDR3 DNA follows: TGCGCCAGTAACGCGATAGCGGGAAACAATGAGCAGTTCTTC.

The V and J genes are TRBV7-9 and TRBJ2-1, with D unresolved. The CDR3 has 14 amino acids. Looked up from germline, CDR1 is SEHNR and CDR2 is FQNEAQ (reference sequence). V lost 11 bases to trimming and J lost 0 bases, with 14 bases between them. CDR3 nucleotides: TGTGCCGCTAACGTCAAGAGCTCCTACAATGAGCAGTTCTTC. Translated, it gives CAANVKSSYNEQFF. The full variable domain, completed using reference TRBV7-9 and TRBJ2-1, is DTGVSQNPRHKITKRGQNVTFRCDPISEHNRLYWYRQTLGQGPEFLTYFQNEAQLEKSRLLSDRFSAERPKGSFSTLEIQRTEQGDSAMYLCAANVKSSYNEQFFGPGTRLTVL.

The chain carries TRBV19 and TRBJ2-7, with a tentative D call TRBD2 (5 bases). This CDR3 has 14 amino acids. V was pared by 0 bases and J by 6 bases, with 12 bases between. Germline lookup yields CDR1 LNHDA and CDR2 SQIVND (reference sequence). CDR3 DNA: TGTGCCAGTAGTATAGACGTACGGGCGGGCGAGCAGTACTTC. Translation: CASSIDVRAGEQYF.